Sequencing of this T cell receptor beta chain was carried out in a study of T cell responses to AZD1222 COVID-19 vaccine listed by TCRdb under 2021. Looking at the study overall: TCR sequencing was performed for roughly 240 trial participants, of whom roughly 200 were given two doses of AZD1222 and approximately 26 were given two doses of MenACWY control vaccine. Trial participants were enrolled into age subgroups of 18-55, 56-69 and 70-plus years, which contained 148, 28 and 57 TCR-sequenced participants, respectively. On the study overall, not on this receptor specifically: Because no day 14 peak-response samples were available, the repertoires could be characterized only after the peak T cell response. The 56-69-year group was small, and its depth increase did not reach significance, likely because of low power. Spike-specific TCR breadth and depth rose significantly after two AZD1222 doses compared with day 0 and with MenACWY recipients. Participants were mostly white British, with more females than males. The authors suggested clonal diversity may have been underestimated. Conclusions about previously exposed vaccinees are limited because only six or seven AZD1222 recipients were SARS-CoV-2 seropositive at baseline. Epitopes outside the regions mutated in the B.1.351 and B.1.1.7 variants were reportedly recognized by nearly half of the unique spike-specific TCRs. The whole spike protein was spanned by vaccine-associated CD4 TCRs, and dominant responses were seen in regions 160-218 and 743-854.

Note on this clone: Its antigen is not yet known. Base qualities are not provided; no much larger clone lies one nucleotide away.

The CDR3 regions of human TCRbeta chains were subjected to immunosequencing. The original pipeline was this. TCRs in the repertoires were compared against a reference library of SARS-CoV-2-specific TCRs that had been generated with the MIRA antigen-specificity platform. Breadth was defined as the fraction of unique TCRs that were SARS-CoV-2-associated. Depth was defined as the fraction of total T cells that were SARS-CoV-2-associated. Using the MIRA data, every spike-specific TCR was mapped to the spike region that the TCR reacted to and assigned to either a CD4 or a CD8 class. Log10-transformed breadth and depth values were compared by one-way ANOVA with Sidak's multiple comparisons tests. Drawn from immuneACCESS, this table holds only the in-frame rearrangements with V and J called that TCRdb kept. Clones are partly lost; checked studies trace under half to an unresolved V gene and leave the rest unexplained. V and J calls plus clone size are reproduced from that table; the DNA served to infer D and trimming. The sample data list about 120,000 clones, and around 91% of these were observed just once. Approximately 4.5% of the sample belongs to the ten largest clones.

Per the germline V gene, MGHRA is the CDR1 and YSYEKL is the CDR2. The CDR3 spans 16 residues, from the cysteine through the phenylalanine. Just CDR3 DNA is preserved here, 48 bases in frame from base 1. For this chain, trimming is 1 base at the V end and 0 bases at the J end, and the number of junction bases without a gene match is 3. The time point label of this sample denotes: baseline before first vaccination. The sample's treatment or condition label, decoded: meningococcal conjugate vaccine given as trial control. The vaccinee samples were drawn from two UK trials, COV001 and COV002, one of which was a single-blind randomized controlled phase 2/3 trial testing AZD1222 (ChAdOx1 nCoV-19) in healthy adults. Trial participant PBMC samples were collected at day 0 and day 28 after the second dose for TCRbeta chain sequencing.

The rearranged chain carries TRBV4-1 and TRBJ2-5; a stretch of 9 junction bases matches TRBD1. Sequenced material: peripheral blood, taken on day 0 of MenACWY control vaccination. The receptor was isolated from an adult in good health. The bases are TGCGCCAGCAGCCAAGGGACAGGGGCGTACCAAGAGACCCAGTACTTC. This encodes CASSQGTGAYQETQYF.